One and the same sample provided the 3 T cell receptor beta chains below, sequenced in a study of technical replicates of blood from four donors. The assay was immunoSEQ multiplex PCR, and TCRdb's table has in-frame clones only and misses some. The sample lists roughly 13,000 clones, roughly 83% occurring once. The sequenced material came from PBMCs. The receptors come from a human donor in good health.

The CDR3 sequence is CASSLSPGAGYGYTF. The CDR3 coding sequence is TGTGCCAGCAGTTTATCCCCAGGGGCAGGCTATGGCTACACCTTC. The chain carries TRBV28 and TRBJ1-2; a possible D gene is TRBD1 (6 bases). Trimming left V 1 base short and J 4 bases short, with 13 bases between. This CDR3 contains 15 residues. CDR1 and CDR2 from the germline V gene are MDHEN and SYDVKM.

This rearrangement joins TRBV15 to TRBJ2-1, with 10 positions matching TRBD2. The germline V gene encodes CDR1 LNHNV and CDR2 YYDKDF (reference sequence). The CDR3 has 16 residues. V shed 2 bases and J 5 bases; nucleotides not matched to a gene: 6. The CDR3 coding sequence is TGTGCCACCAGCAGATCTACTAGCGGGAAGGACAATGAGCAGTTCTTC. Translated: CATSRSTSGKDNEQFF.

The gene calls are TRBV7-8 and TRBJ2-2, with 7 positions matching TRBD1. V lost 1 base, J lost 2 bases, and 7 bases stayed unmatched. The CDR3 contains 17 residues. The germline V gene encodes CDR1 SGHVS and CDR2 FQNEAQ. The DNA for the CDR3 is TGTGCCAGCAGCTTAGAGGGGGCGTTGGTAAACACCGGGGAGCTGTTTTTT. It is translated as CASSLEGALVNTGELFF.